This T cell receptor beta chain was sequenced during a study of shared clonotypes between healthy human individuals. Researchers partitioned CD4+ cells into CD45RA+ naive and CD45RA-negative memory subsets. Repertoires were generated with immunoSEQ multiplex PCR, while TCRdb's copy carries only in-frame clones and drops some. The sample carries under 1,100,000 clones, 75% to 80% recorded once. Sequencing was done on a sample of memory CD4+ T cells from PBMCs. Documented subset: CD45RA-negative fraction. This clonotype was obtained from a man between 18 and 29 years old in good health. Some clones in this sample may be carry-over from other donors' samples.

Here the CDR3 reads CASSTLAGRYEQYF. The DNA for the CDR3 is TGCGCCAGCAGCACGCTAGCGGGGAGATACGAGCAGTACTTC. The chain carries TRBV5-1 and TRBJ2-7, with 9 bases identical to TRBD2. V gave up 4 bases and J gave up 4 bases; unmatched junction bases: 6. The CDR3 has 14 amino acids. CDR1 is SGHRS and CDR2 is YFSETQ in the germline V gene.